The rows below give T cell receptor beta chains drawn from one sample of a study of cytotoxic CD8 clonotypes in ibrutinib-treated CLL. Assay: immunoSEQ multiplex PCR; the TCRdb copy retains only in-frame clones and omits some. The table includes fewer than 200,000 clones, roughly four fifths detected once. The sequenced sample was PBMCs, obtained after 24 months of ibrutinib treatment. The receptors were sampled from a human donor with chronic lymphocytic leukemia. The CDR3 runs from the conserved cysteine through the conserved F or W. D genes are given only for firm matches. Clone size, where shown, is once, few, many, or a class for clones that have expanded.

v_gene,d_gene,j_gene,abundance,CDR3aa,CDR3nt
TRBV19,NA,TRBJ2-7,NA,CASSMSAGSSSYEQYF,TGTGCCAGTAGTATGTCGGCAGGGTCTAGCTCCTACGAGCAGTACTTC
TRBV4-2,TRBD2,TRBJ2-1,once,CASSHAIGTSSRSSYNEQFF,TGTGCCAGCAGCCATGCGATTGGGACTAGCTCCAGAAGCTCCTACAATGAGCAGTTCTTC
TRBV5-1,TRBD2,TRBJ2-7,NA,CASSSGTTYEQYF,TGCGCCAGCAGTTCCGGGACTACCTACGAGCAGTACTTC
TRBV11-1,TRBD2,TRBJ2-2,NA,CASSPGLAGGGTGELFF,TGTGCCAGCAGCCCGGGACTAGCGGGGGGTGGCACCGGGGAGCTGTTTTTT
TRBV11-3,NA,TRBJ1-6,NA,CASSQHRDGNSPLHF,TGTGCCAGCAGCCAACACCGGGACGGGAATTCACCCCTCCACTTT
TRBV11-2,NA,TRBJ2-3,NA,CASSYTDTQYF,TGTGCCAGCAGCTACACAGATACGCAGTATTTT
TRBV9,NA,TRBJ1-2,NA,CASSVESAGHYGYTF,TGTGCCAGCAGCGTAGAAAGTGCTGGGCACTATGGCTACACCTTC
TRBV7-3,NA,TRBJ2-5,NA,CASSLQEQETQYF,TGTGCCAGCAGCTTACAGGAGCAAGAGACCCAGTACTTC
TRBV10-3,TRBD2,TRBJ2-5,NA,CAISPGTSGAQETQYF,TGTGCCATCAGTCCTGGGACTAGCGGGGCACAAGAGACCCAGTACTTC
TRBV29-1,TRBD1,TRBJ1-2,few,CSVELPQGLINYGYTF,TGCAGCGTTGAACTCCCACAGGGGTTAATTAACTATGGCTACACCTTC
TRBV7-3,TRBD2,TRBJ2-2,NA,CASSPPGLAMAGELFF,TGTGCCAGCAGCCCTCCGGGACTAGCAATGGCCGGGGAGCTGTTTTTT
TRBV5-1,NA,TRBJ1-5,NA,CASSQSAGYQPQHF,TGCGCCAGCAGCCAATCCGCCGGGTATCAGCCCCAGCATTTT
TRBV5-8,TRBD1,TRBJ1-1,NA,CASSFQTGRNTEAFF,TGTGCCAGCAGCTTCCAGACAGGGAGGAACACTGAAGCTTTCTTT
TRBV5-6,NA,TRBJ1-1,NA,CASSPGVLNTEAFF,TGTGCCAGCAGCCCCGGTGTTTTGAACACTGAAGCTTTCTTT
TRBV14,TRBD1,TRBJ1-1,NA,CASSQLGQGNTEAFF,TGTGCCAGCAGCCAATTAGGACAGGGGAACACTGAAGCTTTCTTT
TRBV20-1,NA,TRBJ1-2,NA,CSASRDGYTF,TGCAGTGCGAGCAGGGATGGCTACACCTTC
TRBV5-5,NA,TRBJ2-5,NA,CASSPAGSSQETQYF,TGTGCCAGCAGCCCGGCGGGCAGCTCACAAGAGACCCAGTACTTC
TRBV9,NA,TRBJ1-2,NA,CASSVGPSHGYTF,TGTGCCAGCAGCGTTGGGCCTTCCCATGGCTACACCTTC
TRBV19,NA,TRBJ1-5,NA,CASRDSRYQNSNQPQHF,TGTGCCAGTAGAGACTCGAGATATCAAAATAGCAATCAGCCCCAGCATTTT